This T cell receptor (beta chain) emerged from a study of graft-versus-host responses after intestinal transplantation. General observations from the study: The authors found GvH clones in recipient marrow, some appearing first in ileum or blood.

V was clipped by 6 bases and J by 6 bases; unmatched bases: 13. The CDR3 is 15 residues long. CDR1 is SGHAT, CDR2 FQDESV, per germline (reference sequence). Responders (roughly 200,000, CFSE-labeled) were co-plated with roughly 200,000 irradiated, violet-dye-labeled stimulators. CFSE-low proliferating responders, CD3+CD4+ and CD3+CD8+, were sorted post-reaction. The table came from immunoSEQ multiplex PCR; TCRdb's copy has only in-frame clones and leaves some out. Of 10,000 or so clones listed, 25% to 40% are singletons. The chain carries TRBV11-1 and TRBJ2-5; 7 bases are shared with TRBD1. The TCR originated in a human patient who was an organ donor for intestinal transplantation. Sequenced material: alloreactive CD4+ T cells from a mixed lymphocyte reaction culture, taken before transplantation. Subset denoted: CFSE-low proliferating T cells sorted from roughly six-day pre-transplant mixed lymphocyte reaction (GvH or HvG direction). The CDR3 DNA reads TGTGCCAGCAGTTACCCACCGCAGGGGGACAAGACCCAGTACTTC. It translates to CASSYPPQGDKTQYF.